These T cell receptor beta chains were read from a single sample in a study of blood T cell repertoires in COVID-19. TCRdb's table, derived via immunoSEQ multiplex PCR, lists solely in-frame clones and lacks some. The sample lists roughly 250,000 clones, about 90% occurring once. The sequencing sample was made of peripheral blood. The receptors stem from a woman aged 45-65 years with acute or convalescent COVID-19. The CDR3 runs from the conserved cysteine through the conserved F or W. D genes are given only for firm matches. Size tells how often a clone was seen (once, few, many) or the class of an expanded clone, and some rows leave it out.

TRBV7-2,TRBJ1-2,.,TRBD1,CASSLASGGGYTF,TGTGCCAGCAGCTTAGCTTCAGGGGGCGGCTACACCTTC
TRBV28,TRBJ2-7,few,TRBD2,CASTLTRGGYEQYF,TGTGCCAGCACCTTGACGAGGGGAGGGTACGAGCAGTACTTC
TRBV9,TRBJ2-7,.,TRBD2,CASSAGLAGGFTYEQYF,TGTGCCAGCAGCGCGGGACTAGCGGGAGGCTTTACCTACGAGCAGTACTTC
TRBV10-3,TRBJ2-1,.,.,CAISEGSSRNEQFF,TGTGCCATCAGTGAGGGGAGTAGCAGGAATGAGCAGTTCTTC
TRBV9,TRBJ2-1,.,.,CASSVGGGWQNEQFF,TGTGCCAGCAGCGTAGGAGGGGGTTGGCAGAATGAGCAGTTCTTC
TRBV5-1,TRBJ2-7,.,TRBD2,CASSLELAASYEQYF,TGCGCCAGCAGCTTGGAACTAGCGGCATCCTACGAGCAGTACTTC
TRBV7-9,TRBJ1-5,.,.,CASSFSLPGNQPQHF,TGTGCCAGCAGCTTTTCCTTGCCAGGGAACCAGCCCCAGCATTTT
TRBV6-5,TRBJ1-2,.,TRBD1,CASRNRGPDGYTF,TGTGCCAGCAGAAACAGGGGGCCGGATGGCTACACCTTC
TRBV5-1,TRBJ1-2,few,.,CASSLYNREHGYTF,TGCGCCAGCAGCTTGTACAACAGGGAACATGGCTACACCTTC
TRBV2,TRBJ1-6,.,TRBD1,CASSKYGTDNNSPLHF,TGTGCCAGCAGCAAATATGGGACAGATAATAATTCACCCCTCCACTTT
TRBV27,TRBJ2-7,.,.,CASSLSPRQDQDF,TGTGCCAGCAGTTTATCTCCGCGACAGGATCAAGACTTC
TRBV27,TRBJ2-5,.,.,CASSSLWQYRTQYF,TGTGCCAGCAGTTCTCTTTGGCAGTATCGGACCCAGTACTTC
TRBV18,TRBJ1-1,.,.,CASSRKGDSGTEAFF,TGTGCCAGCTCACGAAAGGGGGATAGCGGGACTGAAGCTTTCTTT
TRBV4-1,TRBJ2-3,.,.,CASSQSSMLATDTQYF,TGCGCCAGCAGCCAATCGTCTATGCTAGCGACAGATACGCAGTATTTT
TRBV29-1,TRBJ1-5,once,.,CSVYLKGSEPQHF,TGCAGCGTTTATTTAAAGGGGTCGGAGCCCCAGCATTTT
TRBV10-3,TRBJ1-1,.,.,CAISNPMTTEAFF,TGTGCCATCAGCAACCCTATGACAACTGAAGCTTTCTTT
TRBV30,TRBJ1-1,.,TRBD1,CAWSVRTGGHRIALNTEAFF,TGTGCCTGGAGTGTTAGGACAGGGGGCCACAGAATTGCTTTGAACACTGAAGCTTTCTTT
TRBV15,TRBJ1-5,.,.,CATSRDTGSNQPQHF,TGTGCCACCAGCAGAGACACAGGGAGCAATCAGCCCCAGCATTTT
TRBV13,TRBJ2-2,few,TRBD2,CASSLNWREGLPGELFF,TGTGCCAGCAGCTTAAATTGGCGGGAGGGCCTCCCCGGGGAGCTGTTTTTT
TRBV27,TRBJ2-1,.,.,CASSGQDYNEQFF,TGTGCCAGCAGTGGTCAGGATTACAATGAGCAGTTCTTC
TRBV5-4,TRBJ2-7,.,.,CASSSNRVGSYEQYF,TGTGCCAGCAGCTCAAACAGGGTGGGCTCCTACGAGCAGTACTTC
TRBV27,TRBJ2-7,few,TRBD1,CASRMTGTGEQYF,TGTGCCAGCAGGATGACAGGGACCGGCGAGCAGTACTTC
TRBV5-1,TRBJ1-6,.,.,CASSLETVYSPLHF,TGCGCCAGCAGCTTGGAAACAGTGTATTCACCCCTCCACTTT
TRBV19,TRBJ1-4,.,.,CASSISRQVELFF,TGTGCCAGTAGTATCTCACGACAGGTCGAACTGTTTTTT
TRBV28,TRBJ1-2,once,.,CASSFTGFNYGYTF,TGTGCCAGCAGTTTTACGGGGTTCAACTATGGCTACACCTTC
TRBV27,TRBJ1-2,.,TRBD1,CASKIGGQGAYGYTF,TGTGCCAGCAAAATAGGGGGACAGGGGGCCTATGGCTACACCTTC
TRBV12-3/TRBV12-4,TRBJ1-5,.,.,CASSRRNQPQHF,TGTGCCAGCAGTAGGCGGAATCAGCCCCAGCATTTT
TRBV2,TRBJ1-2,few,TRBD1,CASSEPGQTNYGYTF,TGTGCCAGCAGTGAACCGGGACAGACTAACTATGGCTACACCTTC
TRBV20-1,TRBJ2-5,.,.,CSASRASPETQYF,TGCAGTGCTAGTAGGGCTAGCCCTGAGACCCAGTACTTC
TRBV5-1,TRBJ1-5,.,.,CASSLDINQPQHF,TGCGCCAGCAGCTTAGACATCAATCAGCCCCAGCATTTT
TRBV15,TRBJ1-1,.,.,CATSREQLNTEAFF,TGTGCCACCAGCAGAGAACAGTTGAACACTGAAGCTTTCTTT
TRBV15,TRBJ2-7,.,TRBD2,CATSRAGTSGSSYEQYF,TGTGCCACCAGCAGAGCAGGGACTAGCGGGAGTTCCTACGAGCAGTACTTC
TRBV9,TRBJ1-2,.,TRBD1,CASSSRPGQGATTNYGYTF,TGTGCCAGCAGCTCCCGTCCCGGACAGGGGGCGACCACTAACTATGGCTACACCTTC
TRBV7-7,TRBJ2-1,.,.,CASSLGGSGTYNEQFF,TGTGCCAGCAGCTTAGGAGGCTCAGGGACCTACAATGAGCAGTTCTTC
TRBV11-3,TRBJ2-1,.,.,CASALEGSGNYNEQFF,TGTGCCAGTGCCTTGGAAGGGAGCGGAAACTACAATGAGCAGTTCTTC
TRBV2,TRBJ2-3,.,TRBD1,CASSEQGAMDTQYF,TGTGCCAGCAGTGAGCAGGGGGCGATGGATACGCAGTATTTT
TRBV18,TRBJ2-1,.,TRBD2,CASSPGAGVEDEQFF,TGTGCCAGCTCACCAGGGGCGGGAGTGGAGGATGAGCAGTTCTTC
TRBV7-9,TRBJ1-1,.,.,CASSLAGGGEAFF,TGTGCCAGCAGCTTAGCGGGGGGTGGTGAAGCTTTCTTT
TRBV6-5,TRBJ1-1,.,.,CASSHTGVEAFF,TGTGCCAGCAGTCACACAGGTGTTGAAGCTTTCTTT
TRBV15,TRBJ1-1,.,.,CATSPPLVVGFIGGRRLF,TGTGCCACCAGCCCCCCCCTTGTTGTCGGGTTTATCGGGGGACGCAGACTCTTT
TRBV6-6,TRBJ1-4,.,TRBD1,CASTNRGGDEKLFF,TGTGCCAGCACGAACAGGGGTGGGGATGAAAAACTGTTTTTT
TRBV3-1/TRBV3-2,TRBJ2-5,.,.,CASSRGETQYF,TGTGCCAGCAGCCGCGGAGAGACCCAGTACTTC
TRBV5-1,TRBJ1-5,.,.,CASSQGIGVGQPQHF,TGCGCCAGCAGCCAGGGAATAGGGGTGGGACAGCCCCAGCATTTT
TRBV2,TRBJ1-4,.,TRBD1,CASSGGQGGQGKLFF,TGTGCCAGCAGTGGGGGACAGGGAGGGCAGGGAAAACTGTTTTTT
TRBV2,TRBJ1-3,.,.,CASSESDGIGNTIYF,TGTGCCAGCAGTGAATCGGACGGGATCGGAAACACCATATATTTT
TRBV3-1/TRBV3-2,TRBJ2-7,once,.,CASSYSNYEQYF,TGTGCCAGCAGCTACTCCAATTACGAGCAGTACTTC
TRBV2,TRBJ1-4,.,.,CASRRDEKLFF,TGTGCCAGCAGGAGGGATGAAAAACTGTTTTTT
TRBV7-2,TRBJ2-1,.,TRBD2,CASSKGLAGGNEQFF,TGTGCCAGCAGCAAGGGACTAGCGGGAGGCAATGAGCAGTTCTTC
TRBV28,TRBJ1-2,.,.,CASSSRGMNYGYTF,TGTGCCAGCAGTTCCCGCGGAATGAACTATGGCTACACCTTC
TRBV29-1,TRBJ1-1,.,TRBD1,CSVVAGGTEAFF,TGCAGCGTTGTCGCAGGGGGTACAGAAGCTTTCTTT
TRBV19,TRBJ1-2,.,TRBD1,CASTPKRATGGYFGYTF,TGTGCCAGTACCCCAAAGAGGGCAACAGGGGGTTATTTTGGCTACACCTTC
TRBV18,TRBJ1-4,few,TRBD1,CASSRQGESGEKLFF,TGTGCCAGCTCACGACAGGGGGAGAGTGGTGAAAAACTGTTTTTT
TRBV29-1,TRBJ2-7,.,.,CSVNRESYEQYF,TGCAGCGTGAACAGGGAATCCTACGAGCAGTACTTC
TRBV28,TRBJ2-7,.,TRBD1,CASSLTGAHYEQYF,TGTGCCAGCAGTTTGACAGGGGCGCACTACGAGCAGTACTTC
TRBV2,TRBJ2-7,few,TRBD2,CASRGTAGAYEQYF,TGTGCCAGCAGGGGGACGGCGGGGGCCTACGAGCAGTACTTC